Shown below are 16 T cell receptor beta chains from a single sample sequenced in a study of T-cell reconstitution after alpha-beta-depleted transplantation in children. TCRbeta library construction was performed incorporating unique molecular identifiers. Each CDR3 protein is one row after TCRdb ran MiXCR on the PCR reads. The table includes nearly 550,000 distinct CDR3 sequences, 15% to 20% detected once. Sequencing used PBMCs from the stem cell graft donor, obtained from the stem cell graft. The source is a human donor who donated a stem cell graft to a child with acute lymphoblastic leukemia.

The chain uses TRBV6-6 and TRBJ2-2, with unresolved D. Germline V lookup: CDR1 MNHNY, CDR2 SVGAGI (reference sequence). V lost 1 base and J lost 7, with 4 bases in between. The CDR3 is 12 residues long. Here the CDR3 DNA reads TGTGCCAGCAGTTACTATCGCGGGGAGCTGTTTTTT. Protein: CASSYYRGELFF.

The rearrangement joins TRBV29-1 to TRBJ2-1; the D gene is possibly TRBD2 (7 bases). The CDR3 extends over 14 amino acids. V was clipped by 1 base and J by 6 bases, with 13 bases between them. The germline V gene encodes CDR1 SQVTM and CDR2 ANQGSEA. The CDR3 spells CSVEAQGRVNEQFF. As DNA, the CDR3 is TGCAGCGTTGAAGCCCAGGGGAGGGTCAATGAGCAGTTCTTC.

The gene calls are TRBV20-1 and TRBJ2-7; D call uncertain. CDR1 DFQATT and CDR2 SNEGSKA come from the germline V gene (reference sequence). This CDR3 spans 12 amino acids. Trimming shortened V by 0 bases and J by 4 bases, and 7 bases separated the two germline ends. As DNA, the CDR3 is TGCAGTGCTAGAGATTCGGCATACGAGCAGTACTTC. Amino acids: CSARDSAYEQYF.

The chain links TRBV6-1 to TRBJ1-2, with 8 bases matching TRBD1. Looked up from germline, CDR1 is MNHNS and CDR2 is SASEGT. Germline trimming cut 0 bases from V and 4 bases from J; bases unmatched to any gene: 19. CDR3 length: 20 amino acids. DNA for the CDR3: TGTGCCAGCAGTGAAGCGTTGGTCTTTTTCCAGGGGGCGCACGGCTATGGCTACACCTTC. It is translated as CASSEALVFFQGAHGYGYTF.

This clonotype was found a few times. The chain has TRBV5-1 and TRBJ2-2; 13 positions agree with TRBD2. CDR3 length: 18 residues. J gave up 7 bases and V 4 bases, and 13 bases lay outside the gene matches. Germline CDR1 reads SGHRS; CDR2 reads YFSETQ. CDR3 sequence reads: CASSPTLTSGRAGGELFF. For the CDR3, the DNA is TGCGCCAGCAGCCCCACCCTAACTAGCGGGAGGGCCGGCGGGGAGCTGTTTTTT.

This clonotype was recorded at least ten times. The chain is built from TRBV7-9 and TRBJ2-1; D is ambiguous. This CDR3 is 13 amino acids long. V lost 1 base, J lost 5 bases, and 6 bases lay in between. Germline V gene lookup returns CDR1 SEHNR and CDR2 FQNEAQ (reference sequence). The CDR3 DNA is TGTGCCAGCAGCTTAGGACTGGACAATGAGCAGTTCTTC. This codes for CASSLGLDNEQFF.

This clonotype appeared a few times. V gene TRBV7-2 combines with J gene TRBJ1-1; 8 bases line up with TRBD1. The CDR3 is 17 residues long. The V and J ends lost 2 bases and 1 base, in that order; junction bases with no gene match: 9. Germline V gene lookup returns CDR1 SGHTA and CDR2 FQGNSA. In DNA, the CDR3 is TGTGCCAGCAGCTTAATCCTCAGGGGGCTTAGGAACACTGAAGCTTTCTTT. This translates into CASSLILRGLRNTEAFF.

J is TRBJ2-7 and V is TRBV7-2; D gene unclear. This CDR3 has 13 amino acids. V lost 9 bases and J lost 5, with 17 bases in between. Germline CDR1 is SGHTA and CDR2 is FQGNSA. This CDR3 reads CARVGGPRDEQYF. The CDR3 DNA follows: TGTGCCAGAGTTGGCGGCCCCCGGGACGAGCAGTACTTC.

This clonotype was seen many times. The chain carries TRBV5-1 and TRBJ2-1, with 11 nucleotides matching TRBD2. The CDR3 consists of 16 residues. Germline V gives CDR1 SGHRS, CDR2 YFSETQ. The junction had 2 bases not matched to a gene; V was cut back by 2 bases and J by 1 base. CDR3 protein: CASSFGLAGSYNEQFF. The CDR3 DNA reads TGCGCCAGCAGCTTTGGACTAGCGGGTTCCTACAATGAGCAGTTCTTC.

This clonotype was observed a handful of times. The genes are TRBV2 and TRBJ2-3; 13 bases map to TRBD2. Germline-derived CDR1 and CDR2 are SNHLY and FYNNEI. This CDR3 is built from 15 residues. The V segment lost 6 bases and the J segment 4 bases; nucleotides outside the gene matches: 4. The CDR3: CASSQGLAGPDTQYF. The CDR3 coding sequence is TGTGCCAGCAGCCAGGGACTAGCGGGACCAGATACGCAGTATTTT.

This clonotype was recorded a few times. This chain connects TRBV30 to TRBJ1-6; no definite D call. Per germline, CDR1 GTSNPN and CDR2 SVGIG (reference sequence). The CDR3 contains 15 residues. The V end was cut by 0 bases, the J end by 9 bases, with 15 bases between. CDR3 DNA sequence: TGTGCCTGGAGTGTGGGCAGTTCCTCTCCTTCACCCCTCCACTTT. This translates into CAWSVGSSSPSPLHF.

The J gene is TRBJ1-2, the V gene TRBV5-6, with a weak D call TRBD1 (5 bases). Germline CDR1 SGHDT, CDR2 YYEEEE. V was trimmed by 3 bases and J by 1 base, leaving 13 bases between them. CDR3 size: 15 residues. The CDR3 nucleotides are TGTGCCAGCAGCTGGGGGTCTATCCTTAACTATGGCTACACCTTC. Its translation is CASSWGSILNYGYTF.

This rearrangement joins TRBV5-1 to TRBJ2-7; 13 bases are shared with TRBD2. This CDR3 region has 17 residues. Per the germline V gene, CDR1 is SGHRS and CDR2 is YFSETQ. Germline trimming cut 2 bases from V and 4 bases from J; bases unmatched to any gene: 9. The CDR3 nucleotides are TGCGCCAGCAGCTTACTAGCGGGAGGGCCACAAAATTACGAGCAGTACTTC. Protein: CASSLLAGGPQNYEQYF.

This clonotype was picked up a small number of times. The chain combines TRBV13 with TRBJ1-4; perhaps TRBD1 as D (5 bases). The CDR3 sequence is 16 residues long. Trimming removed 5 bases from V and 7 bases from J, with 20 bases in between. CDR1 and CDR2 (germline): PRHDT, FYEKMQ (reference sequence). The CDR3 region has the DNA TGTGCCAGCAGCCCAGCGAGCACGGAGGGGAGTGAAAAACTGTTTTTT. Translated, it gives CASSPASTEGSEKLFF. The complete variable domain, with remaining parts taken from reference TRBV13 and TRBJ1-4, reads AAGVIQSPRHLIKEKRETATLKCYPIPRHDTVYWYQQGPGQDPQFLISFYEKMQSDKGSIPDRFSAQQFSDYHSELNMSSLELGDSALYFCASSPASTEGSEKLFFGSGTQLSVL.

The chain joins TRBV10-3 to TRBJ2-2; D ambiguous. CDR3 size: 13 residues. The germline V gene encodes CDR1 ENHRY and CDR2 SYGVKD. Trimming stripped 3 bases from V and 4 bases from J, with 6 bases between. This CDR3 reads CAISDSTTGELFF. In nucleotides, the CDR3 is TGTGCCATCAGTGATAGTACCACCGGGGAGCTGTTTTTT.

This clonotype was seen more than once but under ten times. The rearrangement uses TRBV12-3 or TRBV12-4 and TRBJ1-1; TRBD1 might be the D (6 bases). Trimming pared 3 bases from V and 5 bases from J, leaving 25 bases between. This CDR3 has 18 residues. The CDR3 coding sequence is TGTGCCAGCAGTTTTATAAGGATCGGCGGGGGGCAGTGGACTGAAGCTTTCTTT. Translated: CASSFIRIGGGQWTEAFF.